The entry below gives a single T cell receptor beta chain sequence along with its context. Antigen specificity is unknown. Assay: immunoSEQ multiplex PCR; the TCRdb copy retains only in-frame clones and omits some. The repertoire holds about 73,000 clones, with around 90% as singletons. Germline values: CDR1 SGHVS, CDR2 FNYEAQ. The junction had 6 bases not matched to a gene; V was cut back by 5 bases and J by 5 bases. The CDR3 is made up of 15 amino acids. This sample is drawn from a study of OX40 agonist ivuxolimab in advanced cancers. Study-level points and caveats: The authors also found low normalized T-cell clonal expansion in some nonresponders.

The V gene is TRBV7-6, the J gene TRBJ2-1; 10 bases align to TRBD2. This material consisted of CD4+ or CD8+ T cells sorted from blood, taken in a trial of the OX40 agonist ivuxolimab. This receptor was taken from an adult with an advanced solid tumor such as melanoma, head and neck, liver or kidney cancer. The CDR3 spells CASSRAGGPNNEQFF. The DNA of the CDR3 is TGTGCCAGCAGCCGAGCGGGAGGGCCAAACAATGAGCAGTTCTTC.